This TCR beta chain was identified in a study of PD-L1 blockade in urothelial cancer. Study-wide context: Chemotherapy regimens numbering 0 to 3 had been given to patients. Blood analysis occurred 3 weeks (second dose) and 6 weeks after treatment start.

V lost 4 bases, J lost 4 bases, and 17 bases lay in between. The CDR3 is 15 residues long. Germline V gives CDR1 SGHRS, CDR2 YFSETQ. Anywhere from 1 to 8 samples came from each patient, spanning pretreatment and on-treatment. Measured with immunoSEQ multiplex PCR; TCRdb has only the in-frame clones, and not every one. Counted here are about 82,000 clones, about 90% occurring once; the ten biggest clones make up around 5.3%. The chain recombines TRBV5-1 with TRBJ2-5; tentatively, D is TRBD2 (5 bases). This clonotype was sampled from a woman aged 70-85 years with urothelial cancer. The input for sequencing was PBMCs, taken around atezolizumab (anti-PD-L1) treatment. The CDR3 region is CASSRLATAGETQYF. The CDR3 bases are TGCGCCAGCAGCCGATTGGCTACGGCGGGAGAGACCCAGTACTTC.